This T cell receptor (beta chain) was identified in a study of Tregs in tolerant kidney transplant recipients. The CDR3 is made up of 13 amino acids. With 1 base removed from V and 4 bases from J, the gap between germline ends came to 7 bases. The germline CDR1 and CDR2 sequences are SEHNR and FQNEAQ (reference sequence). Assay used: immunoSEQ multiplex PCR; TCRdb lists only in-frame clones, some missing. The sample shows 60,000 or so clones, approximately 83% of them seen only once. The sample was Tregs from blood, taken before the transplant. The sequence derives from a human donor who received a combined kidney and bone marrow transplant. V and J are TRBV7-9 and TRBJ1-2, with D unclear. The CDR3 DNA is TGTGCCAGCAGCTTAGACAGCCTCTATGGCTACACCTTC. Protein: CASSLDSLYGYTF.